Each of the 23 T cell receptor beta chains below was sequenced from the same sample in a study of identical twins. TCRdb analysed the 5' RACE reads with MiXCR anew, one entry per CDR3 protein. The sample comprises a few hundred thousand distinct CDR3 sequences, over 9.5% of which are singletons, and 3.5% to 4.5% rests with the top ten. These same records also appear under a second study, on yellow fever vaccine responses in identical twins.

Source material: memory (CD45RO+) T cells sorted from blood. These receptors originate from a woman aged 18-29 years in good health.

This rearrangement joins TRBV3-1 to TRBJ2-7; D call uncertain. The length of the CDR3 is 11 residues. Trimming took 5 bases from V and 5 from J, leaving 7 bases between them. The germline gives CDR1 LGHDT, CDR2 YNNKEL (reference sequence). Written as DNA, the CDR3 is TGTGCCAGCAGCATAAAGGACGAGCAGTACTTC. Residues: CASSIKDEQYF.

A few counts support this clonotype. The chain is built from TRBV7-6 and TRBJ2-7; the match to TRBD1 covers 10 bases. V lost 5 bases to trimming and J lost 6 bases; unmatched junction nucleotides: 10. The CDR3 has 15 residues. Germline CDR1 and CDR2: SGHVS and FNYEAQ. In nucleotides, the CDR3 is TGTGCCAGCAGCCGCCCCCGGACAGGGGGATTCGAGCAGTACTTC. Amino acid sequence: CASSRPRTGGFEQYF.

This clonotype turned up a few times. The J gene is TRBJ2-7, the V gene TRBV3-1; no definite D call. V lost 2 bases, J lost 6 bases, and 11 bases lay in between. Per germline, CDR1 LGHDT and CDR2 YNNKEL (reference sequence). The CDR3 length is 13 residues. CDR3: CASSQLRGSEQYF. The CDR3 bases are TGTGCCAGCAGCCAACTCCGAGGCAGCGAGCAGTACTTC.

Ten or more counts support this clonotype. The CDR3, as DNA: TGTGCCAGCAGCAACACAGATACGCAGTATTTT. Its protein is CASSNTDTQYF. This sequence joins TRBV7-9 and TRBJ2-3; no clear D. The CDR3 has 11 amino acids. The V gene lost 5 bases and the J gene lost 2 bases, with 2 bases spanning the gap. Germline CDR1 is SEHNR and CDR2 is FQNEAQ (reference sequence).

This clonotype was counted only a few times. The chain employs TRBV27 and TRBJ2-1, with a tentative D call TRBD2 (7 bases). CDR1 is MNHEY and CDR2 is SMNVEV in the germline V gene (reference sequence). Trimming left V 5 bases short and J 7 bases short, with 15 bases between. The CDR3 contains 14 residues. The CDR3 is CASSTEGGWNEQFF. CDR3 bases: TGTGCCAGCAGTACTGAGGGGGGGTGGAATGAGCAGTTCTTC.

CDR3 residues: CSARPRLAASYNEQFF. CDR3 DNA: TGCAGTGCCCGGCCACGTCTAGCGGCCTCCTACAATGAGCAGTTCTTC. V gene TRBV20-1 combines with J gene TRBJ2-1; TRBD2 aligns across 7 bases. This CDR3 spans 16 amino acids. Germline values: CDR1 DFQATT, CDR2 SNEGSKA (reference sequence). J was trimmed by 0 bases and V by 6 bases; bases with no gene match: 11.

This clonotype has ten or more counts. The CDR3 region is CSVDNSVGTDTQYF. The CDR3 DNA follows: TGCAGCGTTGATAACAGCGTGGGCACAGATACGCAGTATTTT. This sequence joins TRBV29-1 and TRBJ2-3; D not resolved. V lost 3 bases, J lost 1 base, and 11 bases lay in between. CDR1 is SQVTM, CDR2 ANQGSEA, per germline. CDR3 length: 14 amino acids.

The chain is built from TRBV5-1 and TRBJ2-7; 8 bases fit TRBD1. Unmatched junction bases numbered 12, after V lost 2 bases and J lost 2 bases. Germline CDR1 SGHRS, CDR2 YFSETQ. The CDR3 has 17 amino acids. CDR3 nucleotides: TGCGCCAGCAGCTTCCCCGGGACAGGAGGGCCTCCCTACGAGCAGTACTTC. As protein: CASSFPGTGGPPYEQYF.

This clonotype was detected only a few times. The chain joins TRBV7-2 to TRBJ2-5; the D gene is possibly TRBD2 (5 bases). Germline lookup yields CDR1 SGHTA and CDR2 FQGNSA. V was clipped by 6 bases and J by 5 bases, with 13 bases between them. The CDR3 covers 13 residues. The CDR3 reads CASSRTGTETQYF. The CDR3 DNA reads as TGTGCCAGCAGTCGGACGGGAACCGAGACCCAGTACTTC. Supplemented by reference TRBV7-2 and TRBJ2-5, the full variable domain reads GAGVSQSPSNKVTEKGKDVELRCDPISGHTALYWYRQSLGQGLEFLIYFQGNSAPDKSGLPSDRFSAERTGGSVSTLTIQRTQQEDSAVYLCASSRTGTETQYFGPGTRLLVL.

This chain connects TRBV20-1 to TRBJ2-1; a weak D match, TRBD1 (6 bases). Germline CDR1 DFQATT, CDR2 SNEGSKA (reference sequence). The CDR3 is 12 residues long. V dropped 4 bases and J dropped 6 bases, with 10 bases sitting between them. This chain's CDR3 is CSATDRSNEQFF. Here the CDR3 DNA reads TGCAGTGCTACGGACAGATCCAATGAGCAGTTCTTC.

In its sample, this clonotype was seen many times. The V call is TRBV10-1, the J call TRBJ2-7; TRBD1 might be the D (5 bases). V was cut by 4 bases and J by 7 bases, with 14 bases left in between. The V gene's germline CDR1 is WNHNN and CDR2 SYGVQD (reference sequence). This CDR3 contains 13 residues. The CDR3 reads CASSALGRGEQYF. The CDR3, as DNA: TGCGCCAGCAGTGCACTCGGAAGGGGTGAGCAGTACTTC.

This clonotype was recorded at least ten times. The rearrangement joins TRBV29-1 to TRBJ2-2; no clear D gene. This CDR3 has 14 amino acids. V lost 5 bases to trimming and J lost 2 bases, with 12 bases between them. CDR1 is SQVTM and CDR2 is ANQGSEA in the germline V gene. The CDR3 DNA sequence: TGCAGCGTTTCAAGGGTTGGAAACACCGGGGAGCTGTTTTTT. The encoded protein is CSVSRVGNTGELFF.

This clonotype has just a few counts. This CDR3 reads CSARDARGGGGTQYF. CDR3 sequence (DNA): TGCAGTGCTAGAGATGCGCGGGGGGGCGGAGGTACGCAGTATTTT. The V gene is TRBV20-1, the J gene TRBJ2-3, with 9 positions matching TRBD2. The ends lost 0 bases at V and 8 bases at J; junction bases unmatched: 9. The CDR3 is 15 amino acids. Looked up from germline, CDR1 is DFQATT and CDR2 is SNEGSKA (reference sequence).

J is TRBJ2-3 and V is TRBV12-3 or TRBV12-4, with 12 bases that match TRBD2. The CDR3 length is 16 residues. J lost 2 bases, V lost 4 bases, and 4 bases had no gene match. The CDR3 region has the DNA TGTGCCAGCAGTTCCCGACTAGCGGGAGCCACAGATACGCAGTATTTT. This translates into CASSSRLAGATDTQYF.

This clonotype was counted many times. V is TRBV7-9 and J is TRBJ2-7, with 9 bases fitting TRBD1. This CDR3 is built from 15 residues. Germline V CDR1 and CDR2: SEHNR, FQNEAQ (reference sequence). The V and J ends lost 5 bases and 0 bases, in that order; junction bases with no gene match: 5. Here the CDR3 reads CASSQGQGHSYEQYF. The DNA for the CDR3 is TGTGCCAGCAGCCAGGGACAGGGTCACTCCTACGAGCAGTACTTC.

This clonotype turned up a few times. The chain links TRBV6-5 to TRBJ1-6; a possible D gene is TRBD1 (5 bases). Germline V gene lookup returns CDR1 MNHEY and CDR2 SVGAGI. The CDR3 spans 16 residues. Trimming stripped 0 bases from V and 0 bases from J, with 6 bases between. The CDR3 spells CASSYSGRSYNSPLHF. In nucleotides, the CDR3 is TGTGCCAGCAGTTACTCGGGGCGCTCCTATAATTCACCCCTCCACTTT.

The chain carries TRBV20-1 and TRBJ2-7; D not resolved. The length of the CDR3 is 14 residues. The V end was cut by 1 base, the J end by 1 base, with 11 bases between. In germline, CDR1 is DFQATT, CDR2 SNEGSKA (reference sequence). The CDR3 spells CSARGTTLSYEQYF. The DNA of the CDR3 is TGCAGTGCTAGAGGGACCACCTTGTCCTACGAGCAGTACTTC.

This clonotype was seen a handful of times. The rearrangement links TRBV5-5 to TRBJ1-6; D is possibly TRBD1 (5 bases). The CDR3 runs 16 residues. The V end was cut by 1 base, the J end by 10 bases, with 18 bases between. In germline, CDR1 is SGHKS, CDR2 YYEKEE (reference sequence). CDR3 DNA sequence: TGTGCCAGCAGCTTGCAAGGGGCGCGTAGTAGATCACCCCTCCACTTT. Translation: CASSLQGARSRSPLHF.

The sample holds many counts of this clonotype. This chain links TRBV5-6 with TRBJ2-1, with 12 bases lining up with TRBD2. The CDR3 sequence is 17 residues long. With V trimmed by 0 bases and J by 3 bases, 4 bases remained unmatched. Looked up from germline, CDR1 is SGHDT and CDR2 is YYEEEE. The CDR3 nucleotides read TGTGCCAGCAGCTTGGGATCGGGACTAGCGGGCTACAATGAGCAGTTCTTC. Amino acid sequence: CASSLGSGLAGYNEQFF.

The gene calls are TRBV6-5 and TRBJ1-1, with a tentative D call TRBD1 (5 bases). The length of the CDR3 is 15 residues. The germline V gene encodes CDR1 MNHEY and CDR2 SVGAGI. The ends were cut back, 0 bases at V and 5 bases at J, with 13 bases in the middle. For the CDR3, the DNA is TGTGCCAGCAGTTACTCGAGTCCGGGGGGAACTGAAGCTTTCTTT. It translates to CASSYSSPGGTEAFF.

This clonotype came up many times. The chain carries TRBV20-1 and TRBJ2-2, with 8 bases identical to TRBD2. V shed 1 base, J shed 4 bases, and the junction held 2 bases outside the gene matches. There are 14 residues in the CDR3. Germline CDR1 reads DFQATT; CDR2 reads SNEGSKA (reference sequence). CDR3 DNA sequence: TGCAGTGCTAGAGTTAGCGGGATCACCGGGGAGCTGTTTTTT. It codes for CSARVSGITGELFF.

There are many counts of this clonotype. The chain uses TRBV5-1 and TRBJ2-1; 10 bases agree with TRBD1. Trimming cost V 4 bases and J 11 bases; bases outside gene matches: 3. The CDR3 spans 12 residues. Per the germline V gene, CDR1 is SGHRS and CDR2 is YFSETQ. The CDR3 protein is CASSPDRGKQFF. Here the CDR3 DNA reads TGCGCCAGCAGCCCGGACAGGGGGAAGCAGTTCTTC.

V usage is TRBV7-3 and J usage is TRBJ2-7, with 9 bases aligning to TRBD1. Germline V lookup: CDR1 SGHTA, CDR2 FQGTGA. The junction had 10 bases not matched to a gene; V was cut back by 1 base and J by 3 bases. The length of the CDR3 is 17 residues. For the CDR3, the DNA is TGTGCCAGCAGCTTAAAGGGGCCAGGGACAGGGAACTACGAGCAGTACTTC. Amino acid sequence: CASSLKGPGTGNYEQYF.